These 27 T cell receptor beta chains originate from one sample sequenced in a study of spatial heterogeneity in lung cancer. TCRdb processed the 5' RACE reads anew with MiXCR; each CDR3 protein has one entry. The sample carries about 85,000 distinct CDR3 sequences, about a fifth recorded once. Indicated time point: sample taken at primary tumor resection. Material for sequencing was whole RNA from tumor, nontumor lung or frozen PBMC, left unsorted. Sequencing was performed on PBMCs, taken at surgery. All receptors derive from a male donor with early-stage non-small cell lung cancer.

This chain uses TRBV11-1 with TRBJ2-7, with D possibly TRBD1 on 6 matching bases. V gave up 5 bases and J gave up 5 bases, with 16 bases separating them. Germline values: CDR1 SGHAT, CDR2 FQDESV (reference sequence). The CDR3 spans 14 residues. CDR3 bases: TGTGCCAGCAGCCCTGTAGGGGGAGAGGACGAGCAGTACTTC. Translating gives CASSPVGGEDEQYF.

This clonotype has ten or more counts. The chain links TRBV7-6 to TRBJ2-3; D is ambiguous. This CDR3 comprises 13 residues. CDR1 is SGHVS, CDR2 FNYEAQ, per germline. Trimming pared 0 bases from V and 5 bases from J, leaving 6 bases between. Here the CDR3 DNA reads TGTGCCAGCAGCTTAGCGTCGGGAGATACGCAGTATTTT. Its translation is CASSLASGDTQYF. Together with reference TRBV7-6 and TRBJ2-3, the CDR3 gives the full variable domain: GAGVSQSPRYKVTKRGQDVALRCDPISGHVSLYWYRQALGQGPEFLTYFNYEAQQDKSGLPNDRFSAERPEGSISTLTIQRTEQRDSAMYRCASSLASGDTQYFGPGTRLTVL.

This clonotype was recorded many times. The CDR3 coding sequence is TGTGCCAGCAGCCAAGCTTGGGACATAGACTATGGCTACACCTTC. Translation gives CASSQAWDIDYGYTF. The chain has TRBV4-2 and TRBJ1-2, with TRBD1 as a possible D gene (6 bases). The V and J ends lost 1 base and 3 bases respectively, with 12 bases between them. The CDR3 consists of 15 residues. Germline V gene lookup returns CDR1 LGHNA and CDR2 YNFKEQ.

This clonotype was seen a handful of times. The CDR3 reads CASSFGLAGGFSYNEQFF. Written as DNA, the CDR3 is TGTGCCAGCAGCTTCGGACTAGCGGGGGGGTTTTCCTACAATGAGCAGTTCTTC. This chain links TRBV9 with TRBJ2-1, with 15 bases that match TRBD2. The V segment lost 4 bases and the J segment 1 base; nucleotides outside the gene matches: 6. The CDR3 is 18 amino acids. CDR1 and CDR2 from the germline V gene are SGDLS and YYNGEE. The full variable domain, its missing parts supplied by reference TRBV9 and TRBJ2-1, is DSGVTQTPKHLITATGQRVTLRCSPRSGDLSVYWYQQSLDQGLQFLIQYYNGEERAKGNILERFSAQQFPDLHSELNLSSLELGDSALYFCASSFGLAGGFSYNEQFFGPGTRLTVL.

The sample holds many counts of this clonotype. DNA for the CDR3: TGTGCCAGCAGCTCCCCCGACTTGATTAAAGAGACCCAGTACTTC. The encoded protein is CASSSPDLIKETQYF. This chain connects TRBV7-9 to TRBJ2-5; unclear D gene. V was pared by 4 bases and J by 3 bases, with 15 bases between. This CDR3 is built from 15 residues. Germline CDR1 reads SEHNR; CDR2 reads FQNEAQ (reference sequence).

This clonotype was seen a handful of times. The J gene is TRBJ1-5, the V gene TRBV2; the match to TRBD1 covers 12 bases. Trimming cost V 8 bases and J 4 bases; bases outside gene matches: 6. This CDR3 comprises 15 residues. Germline CDR1 reads SNHLY; CDR2 reads FYNNEI. The CDR3 here is CASQGTGGLNQPQHF. DNA for the CDR3: TGTGCCAGCCAGGGGACAGGGGGCCTGAATCAGCCCCAGCATTTT.

Ten or more counts support this clonotype. The chain is built from TRBV9 and TRBJ2-7; D tentatively fits TRBD1 or TRBD2 (5 bases each). CDR1 SGDLS and CDR2 YYNGEE come from the germline V gene. The CDR3 totals 15 residues. V lost 3 bases and J lost 6, with 19 bases in between. The CDR3 DNA reads as TGTGCCAGCAGCGCCACCGGGACGCCCGCCACCGAGCAGTACTTC. Translated, it gives CASSATGTPATEQYF.

This rearrangement joins TRBV20-1 to TRBJ2-7; 10 bases are a match to TRBD1. This CDR3 has 14 residues. Germline V lookup: CDR1 DFQATT, CDR2 SNEGSKA (reference sequence). With V trimmed by 2 bases and J by 7 bases, 8 bases remained unmatched. The CDR3 is CSARPGQGVREQYF. CDR3 in DNA: TGCAGTGCTAGACCCGGACAGGGGGTGCGGGAGCAGTACTTC.

A few counts support this clonotype. J is TRBJ1-2 and V is TRBV3-1; D is undetermined. The CDR3 has 16 residues. Trimming shortened V by 4 bases and J by 1 base, and 16 bases separated the two germline ends. The germline V gene has CDR1 LGHDT and CDR2 YNNKEL (reference sequence). The DNA of the CDR3 is TGTGCCAGCAGCCCTAGGACGGAGACTAGTAACTATGGCTACACCTTC. This sequence encodes CASSPRTETSNYGYTF. The variable domain in full, completed from reference TRBV3-1 and TRBJ1-2, reads DTAVSQTPKYLVTQMGNDKSIKCEQNLGHDTMYWYKQDSKKFLKIMFSYNNKELIINETVPNRFSPKSPDKAHLNLHINSLELGDSAVYFCASSPRTETSNYGYTFGSGTRLTVV.

The chain is built from TRBV7-9 and TRBJ1-2; weak D call: TRBD1 (6 bases). V gave up 5 bases and J gave up 9 bases, with 13 bases separating them. CDR1 is SEHNR, CDR2 FQNEAQ, per germline (reference sequence). CDR3 size: 12 residues. CDR3 amino acids: CASSLDRRSYTF. In nucleotides, the CDR3 is TGTGCCAGCAGCCTCGACAGGAGAAGCTACACCTTC.

This clonotype was seen more than once but under ten times. J is TRBJ2-1 and V is TRBV4-1; the D gene is possibly TRBD1 (6 bases). The germline V gene encodes CDR1 MGHRA and CDR2 YSYEKL. The V end lost 0 bases, the J end lost 8 bases, and 17 bases lay between the germline ends. The CDR3 covers 16 residues. The CDR3 region is CASSQDRGGYRDEQFF. CDR3 coding DNA: TGCGCCAGCAGCCAAGATCGTGGGGGCTATAGGGATGAGCAGTTCTTC.

The chain has TRBV5-4 and TRBJ2-7; no reliable D call. CDR1 is SGHNT, CDR2 YYREEE, per germline (reference sequence). This CDR3 has 17 residues. Trimming removed 1 base at V and 3 bases at J, with 20 bases between. CDR3 DNA sequence: TGTGCCAGCAGCTTGTACTCGGTACATCCAGCCCACTACGAGCAGTACTTC. Protein: CASSLYSVHPAHYEQYF.

The chain combines TRBV2 with TRBJ1-1, with D possibly being TRBD1 (6 bases). The CDR3 is made up of 13 amino acids. Germline CDR1 SNHLY, CDR2 FYNNEI. V was clipped by 6 bases and J by 1 base, with 9 bases between them. The CDR3 sequence: CASRETGNTEAFF. In nucleotides, the CDR3 is TGTGCCAGCAGGGAGACAGGGAACACTGAAGCTTTCTTT.

This chain connects TRBV5-1 to TRBJ1-5, with a possible D match to TRBD1 (5 bases). This CDR3 contains 13 residues. Looked up from germline, CDR1 is SGHRS and CDR2 is YFSETQ. Trimming left V 4 bases short and J 7 bases short, with 12 bases between. For the CDR3, the DNA is TGCGCCAGCAGCCCCTCGGGGCCACAGCCCCAGCATTTT. This translates into CASSPSGPQPQHF.

There are a few counts of this clonotype. This chain connects TRBV2 to TRBJ1-2; D perhaps matches TRBD1 (5 bases). V dropped 2 bases and J dropped 3 bases, with 7 bases sitting between them. Germline-derived CDR1 and CDR2 are SNHLY and FYNNEI. The CDR3 runs to 13 residues. CDR3 bases: TGTGCCAGCAGTGAAACAGGCTACTATGGCTACACCTTC. It codes for CASSETGYYGYTF.

This clonotype was counted a few times. The chain is built from TRBV19 and TRBJ2-1; TRBD2 matches 8 bases. The V gene end was trimmed by 4 bases and the J gene end by 2 bases; junction bases not matched to a gene: 10. CDR1 is LNHDA, CDR2 SQIVND, per germline (reference sequence). The CDR3 is 17 amino acids. The CDR3: CASSSPRGATTYNEQFF. For the CDR3, the DNA is TGTGCCAGTAGTAGCCCGCGGGGGGCCACCACCTACAATGAGCAGTTCTTC. The entire variable domain, with the rest obtained from reference TRBV19 and TRBJ2-1, is as follows: DGGITQSPKYLFRKEGQNVTLSCEQNLNHDAMYWYRQDPGQGLRLIYYSQIVNDFQKGDIAEGYSVSREKKESFPLTVTSAQKNPTAFYLCASSSPRGATTYNEQFFGPGTRLTVL.

This chain joins TRBV6-5 and TRBJ2-6, with D possibly being TRBD2 (8 bases). Germline loops: CDR1 MNHEY, CDR2 SVGAGI. V was pared by 9 bases and J by 4 bases, with 22 bases between. This CDR3 region has 17 residues. CDR3: CASHSGTEVSGANVLTF. For the CDR3, the DNA is TGTGCCAGTCATAGCGGGACAGAAGTTTCGGGGGCCAACGTCCTGACTTTC.

The chain carries TRBV7-6 and TRBJ2-5; D might be TRBD1 or TRBD2, each matching 5 bases. The CDR3 has 13 amino acids. Trimming removed 6 bases from V and 0 bases from J, with 8 bases in between. CDR1 and CDR2 (germline): SGHVS, FNYEAQ. CDR3 nucleotide sequence: TGTGCCAGCAGGAGGGGCAACCAAGAGACCCAGTACTTC. This codes for CASRRGNQETQYF.

The genes are TRBV11-3 and TRBJ2-1; D may be TRBD2 (6 bases). This CDR3 has 15 amino acids. V lost 2 bases to trimming and J lost 6 bases, with 14 bases between them. CDR1 and CDR2 from the germline V gene are SGHNT and YENEEA. CDR3 residues: CASSLSSLRGNEQFF. The CDR3 nucleotides read TGTGCCAGCAGCTTATCATCCTTGCGGGGCAATGAGCAGTTCTTC. Using reference TRBV11-3 and TRBJ2-1 for the parts outside the CDR3, the full variable domain is EAGVVQSPRYKIIEKKQPVAFWCNPISGHNTLYWYLQNLGQGPELLIRYENEEAVDDSQLPKDRFSAERLKGVDSTLKIQPAELGDSAVYLCASSLSSLRGNEQFFGPGTRLTVL.

Here the CDR3 reads CSAPGGGNTIYF. In DNA, the CDR3 is TGCAGTGCTCCGGGCGGCGGAAACACCATATATTTT. The chain recombines TRBV20-1 with TRBJ1-3; no clear D gene. CDR3 length: 12 residues. The germline V gene has CDR1 DFQATT and CDR2 SNEGSKA (reference sequence). V was trimmed by 5 bases and J by 4 bases, leaving 9 bases between them.

This clonotype was detected only a few times. The chain carries TRBV7-4 and TRBJ2-7, with 7 nucleotides matching TRBD2. With 0 bases clipped from V and 5 bases from J, the junction kept 4 bases outside the gene matches. The CDR3 runs to 14 residues. Per the germline V gene, CDR1 is SGHVT and CDR2 is SQSDAQ. The CDR3 DNA is TGTGCCAGCAGCTTAGCGGGGGGGAGCCACGAGCAGTACTTC. This encodes CASSLAGGSHEQYF. The variable domain in full, completed from reference TRBV7-4 and TRBJ2-7, reads GAGVSQSPRYKVAKRGRDVALRCDSISGHVTLYWYRQTLGQGSEVLTYSQSDAQRDKSGRPSGRFSAERPERSVSTLKIQRTEQGDSAVYLCASSLAGGSHEQYFGPGTRLTVT.

A few counts support this clonotype. V is TRBV30 and J is TRBJ1-1; tentative D call: TRBD1 (5 bases). This CDR3 region has 14 residues. The germline gives CDR1 GTSNPN, CDR2 SVGIG (reference sequence). Trimming pared 2 bases from V and 3 bases from J, leaving 13 bases between. The CDR3 protein is CAWSRRWGDTEAFF. In DNA, the CDR3 is TGTGCCTGGAGTAGAAGGTGGGGGGACACTGAAGCTTTCTTT.

The chain carries TRBV20-1 and TRBJ1-5, with TRBD1 as a possible D gene (5 bases). V lost 5 bases, J lost 0 bases, and 17 bases lay in between. Germline CDR1 and CDR2: DFQATT and SNEGSKA (reference sequence). The CDR3 has 16 residues. The CDR3 loop reads CSAAGGGTNSNQPQHF. CDR3 nucleotides: TGCAGTGCTGCGGGCGGGGGGACGAATAGCAATCAGCCCCAGCATTTT.

This chain links TRBV19 with TRBJ2-1, with D uncertain. Trimming pared 7 bases from V and 2 bases from J, leaving 9 bases between. The CDR3 covers 13 residues. CDR1 and CDR2 from the germline V gene are LNHDA and SQIVND (reference sequence). Here the CDR3 reads CASKLTPYNEQFF. The CDR3 DNA reads TGTGCCAGTAAGCTGACCCCCTACAATGAGCAGTTCTTC.

The table lists this clonotype with a few counts. The rearrangement joins TRBV20-1 to TRBJ2-3; maybe TRBD1 (6 bases). Per germline, CDR1 DFQATT and CDR2 SNEGSKA (reference sequence). Trimming removed 1 base at V and 5 bases at J, with 16 bases between. The CDR3 has 15 amino acids. This chain's CDR3 is CSARGQVGYGDTQYF. For the CDR3, the DNA is TGCAGTGCTAGAGGACAGGTGGGGTACGGAGATACGCAGTATTTT.

This clonotype was seen a handful of times. This chain uses TRBV20-1 with TRBJ2-3; 10 bases map to TRBD2. Germline V gene lookup returns CDR1 DFQATT and CDR2 SNEGSKA (reference sequence). CDR3 length equals 17 residues. V lost 2 bases and J lost 5; bases outside the gene matches: 13. CDR3 coding DNA: TGCAGTGCTAGAAGCGTGTTCCCGGGACTAGCGCAAGATACGCAGTATTTT. It translates to CSARSVFPGLAQDTQYF.

This clonotype was recorded a few times. This rearrangement joins TRBV28 to TRBJ2-3, with D hard to call. Trimming left V 5 bases short and J 2 bases short, with 8 bases between. CDR3 length equals 13 residues. Germline CDR1 and CDR2: MDHEN and SYDVKM. DNA of the CDR3: TGTGCCAGCAGTCAACCCAACACAGATACGCAGTATTTT. Translation: CASSQPNTDTQYF.